The clone carrying this TCR beta chain was recorded a few times. The data were obtained in a study of CD8 T cells in ankylosing spondylitis. This CDR3 region has 18 residues. V gave up 4 bases and J gave up 2 bases; unmatched junction bases: 16. Looked up from germline, CDR1 is LNHNV and CDR2 is YYDKDF (reference sequence). TCRdb reprocessed the 5' RACE reads via MiXCR and lists one record per CDR3 protein. The sample has about 360,000 distinct CDR3 sequences, roughly 14% seen once. The TCR sequence derives from a male donor with ankylosing spondylitis or in good health (not recorded which). This rearrangement joins TRBV15 to TRBJ1-2, with 7 positions matching TRBD1. The specimen was blood, either unsorted or a sorted T cell fraction (not recorded which). The CDR3 spells CATSTPRREDRWNYGYTF. The DNA for the CDR3 is TGTGCCACCAGCACCCCTCGCCGGGAGGACAGGTGGAACTATGGCTACACCTTC.